The rows below give T cell receptor beta chains drawn from one sample of a study of blood T cell repertoires in COVID-19. Produced via immunoSEQ multiplex PCR; TCRdb's table is partial and in-frame only. The data hold around 97,000 clones, with roughly 90% observed a single time. The material sequenced was peripheral blood. The receptors here all came from an older woman with acute or convalescent COVID-19. Each CDR3 is given with its conserved first and last residue. A D gene is named only where the DNA matches it firmly. The size field is filled for only some rows; it gives once, few, many or a size class.

V	J	D	size	DNA	CDR3
TRBV6-5	TRBJ2-7	NA	NA	TGTGCCACCCAGGAAGGGGCCTCGGGCGAGCAGTACTTC	CATQEGASGEQYF
TRBV28	TRBJ1-5	TRBD1	NA	TGTGCCAGCAGTCAGAGACAGGGATTATGGCAGCCCCAGCATTTT	CASSQRQGLWQPQHF
TRBV5-5	TRBJ1-2	NA	NA	TGTGCCAGCGGGCCCCTGTTCCGATACGTGAAAGGCTACACCTTC	CASGPLFRYVKGYTF
TRBV7-9	TRBJ1-2	TRBD1	NA	TGTGCCAGCAGCTTATCTGGGACAGGGCAGGGCTACACCTTC	CASSLSGTGQGYTF
TRBV29-1	TRBJ2-1	NA	few	TGCAGCGTTGTACGGGGAAGCAATGAGCAGTTCTTC	CSVVRGSNEQFF
TRBV2	TRBJ1-5	NA	NA	TGTGCCAGCAGTGAATCATGGGGGGGCAATCAGCCCCAGCATTTT	CASSESWGGNQPQHF
TRBV2	TRBJ2-1	NA	NA	TGTGCCAGCAGTTACAGGTACAATGAGCAGTTCTTC	CASSYRYNEQFF
TRBV27	TRBJ2-1	TRBD2	NA	TGTGCCAGCAGGCCTAGCGGGCGAATAGTTAACAATGAGCAGTTCTTC	CASRPSGRIVNNEQFF
TRBV30	TRBJ2-1	TRBD2	once	TGTGCCTGGAGTAGAGGAGCGGGAGACAATGAGCAGTTCTTC	CAWSRGAGDNEQFF
TRBV18	TRBJ1-2	TRBD1	NA	TGTGCCAGCTCACCCCCGGGACAGGGGGCGCGGGGCTACACCTTC	CASSPPGQGARGYTF
TRBV10-3	TRBJ1-4	NA	NA	TGTGCCACGTCCGAGCAAGCCAGCGGTAATGAAAAACTGTTTTTT	CATSEQASGNEKLFF
TRBV19	TRBJ1-4	NA	NA	TGTGCCAGTAGTACGGGGTCAACTAATGAAAAACTGTTTTTT	CASSTGSTNEKLFF
TRBV18	TRBJ1-1	NA	NA	TGTGCCAGCTCACCTCCCGGGGGAACTGAAGCTTTCTTT	CASSPPGGTEAFF
TRBV7-9	TRBJ2-1	NA	NA	TGTGCCAGCAGCCGTTGGGGGGACAATGAGCAGTTCTTC	CASSRWGDNEQFF
TRBV19	TRBJ2-2	TRBD2	few	TGTGCCAGTAAGGAGTTAGCGGGAGCTGGGGAGCTGTTTTTT	CASKELAGAGELFF
TRBV18	TRBJ1-3	NA	NA	TGTGCCAGCTCACCACCGATCCACAGCTCTGGAAACACCATATATTTT	CASSPPIHSSGNTIYF
TRBV3-1/TRBV3-2	TRBJ2-1	TRBD1	once	TGTGCCAGCAGCCAAGGGGGACAGCTATACAATGAGCAGTTCTTC	CASSQGGQLYNEQFF
TRBV23-1	TRBJ1-1	NA	NA	TGCGCCAGCAGTCAATCCGAGTTCGCTGAAGCTTTCTTT	CASSQSEFAEAFF
TRBV28	TRBJ1-5	TRBD1	NA	TGTGCCAGCAGGACAGGGGGGGACAATCAGCCCCAGCATTTT	CASRTGGDNQPQHF
TRBV9	TRBJ2-1	TRBD2	NA	TGTGCCAGCAGCGTAGTGGCTAGCGGGAGAAACAATGAGCAGTTCTTC	CASSVVASGRNNEQFF
TRBV24-1	TRBJ2-1	TRBD1	NA	TGTGCCACCAGTGAGGACAGGAGCTCCTACAATGAGCAGTTCTTC	CATSEDRSSYNEQFF
TRBV6-5	TRBJ1-3	NA	NA	TGTGCCAGCAGTTCGACAGTTAGCTCTGGAAACACCATATATTTT	CASSSTVSSGNTIYF
TRBV20-1	TRBJ2-3	NA	NA	TGCAGTGCTAGTGTTCGTAAGGGGGGCACAGATACGCAGTATTTT	CSASVRKGGTDTQYF
TRBV7-3	TRBJ1-1	NA	NA	TGTGCCAGCAGCTTAATTGGGAGATCGAACACTGAAGCTTTCTTT	CASSLIGRSNTEAFF
TRBV6-5	TRBJ1-5	TRBD1	NA	TGTGCCAGCAGCAACCTTGGACAGGTGTCACAGCCCCAGCATTTT	CASSNLGQVSQPQHF
TRBV20-1	TRBJ2-5	NA	NA	TGCAGTGCTAGTGGAAGAGATTACCAGTACTTC	CSASGRDYQYF
TRBV9	TRBJ1-2	NA	NA	TGTGCCAGCAGCGTAGACCCAGGGGTCTCTACGGGCTACACCTTC	CASSVDPGVSTGYTF
TRBV2	TRBJ1-2	NA	NA	TGTGCCAGCAGCGACCGGGACATTTATGGCTACACCTTC	CASSDRDIYGYTF
TRBV18	TRBJ1-6	NA	NA	TGTGCCAGCTCACCGCGAGTGAGGGAGTATAATTCACCCCTCCACTTT	CASSPRVREYNSPLHF
TRBV15	TRBJ1-2	NA	once	TGTGCCACCAGCAGAGATAGGGTCCGGGGAGGCTACACCTTC	CATSRDRVRGGYTF
TRBV10-2	TRBJ2-4	NA	NA	TGCGCCAGCAGACAGGGACCTAACATTCAGTACTTC	CASRQGPNIQYF
TRBV7-8	TRBJ1-3	NA	once	TGTGCCAGCAGCTTTGCCTCCTTGGGGGGTGGAAACACCATATATTTT	CASSFASLGGGNTIYF
TRBV10-2	TRBJ2-1	NA	NA	TGCGCCAGCAGTGAGGAGTGGGAGCAGTTCTTC	CASSEEWEQFF
TRBV6-6	TRBJ1-1	NA	NA	TGTGCCAGCGGGCCATCGGGGGGGCCGGCTGAAGCTTTCTTT	CASGPSGGPAEAFF
TRBV30	TRBJ2-3	TRBD2	once	TGTGCCTGGAGTTCCGGGACTAGCATTAGCACAGATACGCAGTATTTT	CAWSSGTSISTDTQYF
TRBV29-1	TRBJ1-1	NA	once	TGCAGCGTCATAGACAGCACTGAAGCTTTCTTT	CSVIDSTEAFF
TRBV2	TRBJ1-2	NA	NA	TGTGCCAGCAGTGATCTGGGGGGAAAGGACTATGGCTACACCTTC	CASSDLGGKDYGYTF
TRBV5-1	TRBJ1-2	NA	NA	TGCGCCAGCAGCGTCGGACTGGGATCCAACTATGGCTACACCTTC	CASSVGLGSNYGYTF
TRBV28	TRBJ1-4	NA	NA	TGTGCCAGCAGTATAGGGATCAGGGCGGGGGATGAAAAACTGTTTTTT	CASSIGIRAGDEKLFF
TRBV6-5	TRBJ1-2	NA	NA	TGTGCCAGCGCGGGGGTGGGCGGCTACACCTTC	CASAGVGGYTF
TRBV27	TRBJ1-2	NA	NA	TGTGCCAGCAGTCAAAGGGGACACCATTTGGATGGCTACACCTTC	CASSQRGHHLDGYTF
TRBV6-5	TRBJ1-1	TRBD1	NA	TGTGCCAGCAGTTACCCCGAGACAGGGGCGTACACTGAAGCTTTCTTT	CASSYPETGAYTEAFF
TRBV5-1	TRBJ1-3	NA	NA	TGCGCCAGCAGCTTGGGAGCGGACTCTGGAAACACCATATATTTT	CASSLGADSGNTIYF
TRBV28	TRBJ2-7	TRBD1	NA	TGTGCCAGCAGTTCCCTCCAGGGGGTGCGCTCCTACGAGCAGTACTTC	CASSSLQGVRSYEQYF
TRBV2	TRBJ2-2	NA	NA	TGTGCCAGCAGCCCTTTAGAGGGAGGGGGCGGGGAGCTGTTTTTT	CASSPLEGGGGELFF
TRBV5-1	TRBJ1-2	TRBD1	NA	TGCGCCAGCAGCTTGGGGTCCGGGACAGCCTGGCGCTACACCTTC	CASSLGSGTAWRYTF
TRBV15	TRBJ2-1	TRBD2	NA	TGTGCCACCAGCGCCCCGGGACTAGGTCACTACAATGAGCAGTTCTTC	CATSAPGLGHYNEQFF
TRBV7-2	TRBJ1-2	NA	NA	TGTGCCAGCAGCTTGGGCAGGGCCTATGGCTACACCTTC	CASSLGRAYGYTF
TRBV5-4	TRBJ2-7	TRBD1	NA	TGTGCCAGCAGCTCATCCGGGACAGGGGGCTACGAGCAGTACTTC	CASSSSGTGGYEQYF
TRBV24-1	TRBJ2-5	NA	NA	TGTGCCACCAGTGACGGGGTCTCGGGCCAGTACTTC	CATSDGVSGQYF
TRBV6-5	TRBJ2-7	TRBD2	NA	TGTGCCAGCAGGGCGCGGGGGGGGAGGGCCCGGGAGCAGTACTTC	CASRARGGRAREQYF
TRBV28	TRBJ1-1	NA	NA	TGTGCCAGCAGTTTGAGGCTGACGAACACTGAAGCTTTCTTT	CASSLRLTNTEAFF
TRBV6-5	TRBJ2-3	NA	NA	TGTGCCAGCAGTCTATATCAGGGTTCAGATACGCAGTATTTT	CASSLYQGSDTQYF
TRBV5-8	TRBJ1-1	TRBD1	NA	TGTGCCAGCAGCGGACAGGCGAACACTGAAGCTTTCTTT	CASSGQANTEAFF
TRBV7-2	TRBJ1-5	TRBD1	NA	TGTGCCAGCAGCTTGGGACAGGGTTTAATCGGCAATCAGCCCCAGCATTTT	CASSLGQGLIGNQPQHF
TRBV6-1	TRBJ1-1	NA	once	TGTGCCAGCAGTGAGCAGGGAGGGCTGAACACTGAAGCTTTCTTT	CASSEQGGLNTEAFF
TRBV6-5	TRBJ2-3	TRBD1	NA	TGTGCCATCCAGCGAGGGGGACAGTCAGATACGCAGTATTTT	CAIQRGGQSDTQYF
TRBV3-1/TRBV3-2	TRBJ1-4	NA	NA	TGTGCCAGCAGCCGACTTGGAGTTTTTGAAAAACTGTTTTTT	CASSRLGVFEKLFF
TRBV3-1/TRBV3-2	TRBJ2-5	NA	NA	TGTGCCAGCAGCCTTGCCGGCTCGGGATCCTTTCGGGAGACCCAGTACTTC	CASSLAGSGSFRETQYF